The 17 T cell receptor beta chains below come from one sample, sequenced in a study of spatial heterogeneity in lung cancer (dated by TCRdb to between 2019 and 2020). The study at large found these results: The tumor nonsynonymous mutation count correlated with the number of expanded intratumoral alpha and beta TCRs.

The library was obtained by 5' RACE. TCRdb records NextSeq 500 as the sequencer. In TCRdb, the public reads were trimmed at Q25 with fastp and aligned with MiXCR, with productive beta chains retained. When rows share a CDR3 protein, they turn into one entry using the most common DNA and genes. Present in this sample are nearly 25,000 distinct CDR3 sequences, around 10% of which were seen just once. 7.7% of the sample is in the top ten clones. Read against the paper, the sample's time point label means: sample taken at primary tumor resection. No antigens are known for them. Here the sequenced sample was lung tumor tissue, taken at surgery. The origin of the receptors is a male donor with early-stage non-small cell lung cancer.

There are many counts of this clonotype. This CDR3 reads CASSWRTTVTDTQYF. The CDR3 DNA follows: TGCGCCAGCAGCTGGAGGACTACGGTCACAGATACGCAGTATTTT. The V gene is TRBV5-1, the J gene TRBJ2-3, with D possibly TRBD2 on 6 matching bases. This CDR3 is built from 15 residues. Germline V gives CDR1 SGHRS, CDR2 YFSETQ. V shed 3 bases and J shed 2 bases, with 13 bases lying between them.

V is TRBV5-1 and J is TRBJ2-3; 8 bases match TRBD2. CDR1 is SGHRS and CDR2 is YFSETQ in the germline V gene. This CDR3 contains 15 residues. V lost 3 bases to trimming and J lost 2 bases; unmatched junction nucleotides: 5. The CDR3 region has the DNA TGCGCCAGCAGCTCGGGACTAGTGAACACAGATACGCAGTATTTT. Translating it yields CASSSGLVNTDTQYF.

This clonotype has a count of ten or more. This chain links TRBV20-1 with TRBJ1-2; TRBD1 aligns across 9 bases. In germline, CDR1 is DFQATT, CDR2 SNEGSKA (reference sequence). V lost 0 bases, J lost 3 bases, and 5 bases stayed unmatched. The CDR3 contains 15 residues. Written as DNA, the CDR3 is TGCAGTGCTAGAGATTACCGGGACAGGGACTATGGCTACACCTTC. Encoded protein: CSARDYRDRDYGYTF.

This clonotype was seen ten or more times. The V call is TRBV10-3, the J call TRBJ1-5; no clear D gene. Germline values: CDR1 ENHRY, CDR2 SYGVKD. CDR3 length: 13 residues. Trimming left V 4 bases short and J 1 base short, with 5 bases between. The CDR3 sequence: CAISGGSNQPQHF. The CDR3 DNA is TGTGCCATCAGTGGTGGCAGCAATCAGCCCCAGCATTTT.

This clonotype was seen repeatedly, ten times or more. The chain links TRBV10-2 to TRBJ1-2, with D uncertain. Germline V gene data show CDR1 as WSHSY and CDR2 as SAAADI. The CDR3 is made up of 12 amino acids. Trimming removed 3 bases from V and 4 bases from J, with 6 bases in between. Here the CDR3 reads CASSDSVYGYTF. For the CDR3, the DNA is TGCGCCAGCAGTGATTCAGTCTATGGCTACACCTTC.

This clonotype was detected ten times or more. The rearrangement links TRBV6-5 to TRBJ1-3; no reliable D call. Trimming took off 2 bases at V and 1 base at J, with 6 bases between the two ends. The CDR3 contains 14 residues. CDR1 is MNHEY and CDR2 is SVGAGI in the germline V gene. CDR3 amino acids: CASSYGESGNTIYF. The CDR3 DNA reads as TGTGCCAGCAGTTACGGGGAATCTGGAAACACCATATATTTT.

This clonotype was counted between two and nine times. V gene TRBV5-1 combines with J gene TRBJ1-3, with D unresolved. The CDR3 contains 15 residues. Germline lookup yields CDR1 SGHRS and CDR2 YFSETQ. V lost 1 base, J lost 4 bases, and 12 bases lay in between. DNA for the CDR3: TGCGCCAGCAGCTTGTCCCGGACGGAAGGAAACACCATATATTTT. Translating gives CASSLSRTEGNTIYF. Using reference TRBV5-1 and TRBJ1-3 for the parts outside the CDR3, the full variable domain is KAGVTQTPRYLIKTRGQQVTLSCSPISGHRSVSWYQQTPGQGLQFLFEYFSETQRNKGNFPGRFSGRQFSNSRSEMNVSTLELGDSALYLCASSLSRTEGNTIYFGEGSWLTVV.

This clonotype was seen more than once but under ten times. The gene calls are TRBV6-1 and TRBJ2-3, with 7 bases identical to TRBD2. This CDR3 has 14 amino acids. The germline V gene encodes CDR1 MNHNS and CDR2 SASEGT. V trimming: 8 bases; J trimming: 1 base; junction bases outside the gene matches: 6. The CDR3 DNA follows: TGTGCCAGCGAAGGACTAGAAGGCACAGATACGCAGTATTTT. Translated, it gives CASEGLEGTDTQYF.

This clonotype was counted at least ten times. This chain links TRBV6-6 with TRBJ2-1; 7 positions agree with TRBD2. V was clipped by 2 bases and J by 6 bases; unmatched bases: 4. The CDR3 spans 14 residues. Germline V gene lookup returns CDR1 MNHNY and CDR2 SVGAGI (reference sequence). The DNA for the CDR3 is TGTGCCAGCAGTTACGGGGAGGGTCCCAATGAGCAGTTCTTC. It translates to CASSYGEGPNEQFF.

The CDR3, as DNA: TGCAGCGGGACAAGACAGGGAGTGTATACGCAGTATTTT. The encoded protein is CSGTRQGVYTQYF. This sequence joins TRBV29-1 and TRBJ2-3; TRBD1 aligns across 7 bases. The CDR3 consists of 13 residues. The germline V gene encodes CDR1 SQVTM and CDR2 ANQGSEA. Germline trimming cut 7 bases from V and 7 bases from J; bases unmatched to any gene: 11.

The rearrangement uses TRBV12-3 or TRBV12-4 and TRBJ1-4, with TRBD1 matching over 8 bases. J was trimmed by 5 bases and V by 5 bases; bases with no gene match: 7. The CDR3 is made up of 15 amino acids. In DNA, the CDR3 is TGTGCCAGCAGTCCATGGACAGGGAGAAATGAAAAACTGTTTTTT. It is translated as CASSPWTGRNEKLFF.

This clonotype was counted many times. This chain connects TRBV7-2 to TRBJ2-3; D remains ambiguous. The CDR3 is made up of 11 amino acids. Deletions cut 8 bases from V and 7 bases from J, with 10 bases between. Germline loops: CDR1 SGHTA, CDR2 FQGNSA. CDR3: CASLSVNTQYF. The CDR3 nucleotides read TGTGCCAGCTTGAGCGTGAATACGCAGTATTTT.

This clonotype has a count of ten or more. CDR3 region: CASSLGGTANTEAFF. For the CDR3, the DNA is TGTGCCAGCAGTTTAGGGGGGACAGCGAACACTGAAGCTTTCTTT. The J gene is TRBJ1-1, the V gene TRBV28, with 7 bases aligning to TRBD1. The CDR3 is 15 residues long. Germline CDR1 is MDHEN and CDR2 is SYDVKM. V gave up 2 bases and J gave up 1 base; unmatched junction bases: 4.

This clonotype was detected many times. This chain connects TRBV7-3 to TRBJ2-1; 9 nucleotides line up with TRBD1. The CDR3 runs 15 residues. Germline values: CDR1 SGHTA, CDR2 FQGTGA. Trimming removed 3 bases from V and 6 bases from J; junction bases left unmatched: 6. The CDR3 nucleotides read TGTGCCAGCAGCTTGTCAGGACAGGGGACCAATGAGCAGTTCTTC. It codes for CASSLSGQGTNEQFF.

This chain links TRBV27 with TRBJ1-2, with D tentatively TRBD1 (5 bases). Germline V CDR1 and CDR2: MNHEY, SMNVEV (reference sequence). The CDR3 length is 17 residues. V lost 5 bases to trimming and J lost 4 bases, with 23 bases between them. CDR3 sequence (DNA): TGTGCCAGCAGTCCGAATCCTCCGGGACTGAATCCCTATGGCTACACCTTC. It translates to CASSPNPPGLNPYGYTF.

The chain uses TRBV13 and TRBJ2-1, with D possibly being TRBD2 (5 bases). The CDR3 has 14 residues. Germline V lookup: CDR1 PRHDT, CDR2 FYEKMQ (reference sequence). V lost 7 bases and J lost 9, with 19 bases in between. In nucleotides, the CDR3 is TGTGCCAGCAACCCGAACCTAGCCTACCCTGAGCAGTTCTTC. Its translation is CASNPNLAYPEQFF.

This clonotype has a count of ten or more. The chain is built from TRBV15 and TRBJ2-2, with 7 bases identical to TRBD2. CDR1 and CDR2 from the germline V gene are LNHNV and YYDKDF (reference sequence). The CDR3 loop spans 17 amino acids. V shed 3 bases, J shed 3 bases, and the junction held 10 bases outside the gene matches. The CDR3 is CATSRPEGGLYTGELFF. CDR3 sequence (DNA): TGTGCCACCAGCAGGCCGGAGGGAGGGCTCTACACCGGGGAGCTGTTTTTT. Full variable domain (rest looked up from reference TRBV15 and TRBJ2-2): DAMVIQNPRYQVTQFGKPVTLSCSQTLNHNVMYWYQQKSSQAPKLLFHYYDKDFNNEADTPDNFQSRRPNTSFCFLDIRSPGLGDTAMYLCATSRPEGGLYTGELFFGEGSRLTVL.